These T cell receptor beta chains were read from a single sample in a study of PD-1 blockade in classical Hodgkin lymphoma. The method was immunoSEQ multiplex PCR; TCRdb's version includes in-frame clones alone and lacks a portion of them. Of 100,000 or so clones in the sample, roughly 91% were seen once. Sequencing was performed on peripheral blood mononuclear cells (PBMCs), taken before the fourth cycle of nivolumab. These receptors were collected from a human donor with classical Hodgkin lymphoma. The CDR3 runs from the conserved cysteine through the conserved F or W. Each record gives: clone size, J gene, V gene, D gene, CDR3 DNA, CDR3 protein. D genes are given only for firm matches. Clone size is given for some rows only: seen once, a few or many times, or a class if the clone is expanded.

abundance: NA
j_gene: TRBJ1-1
v_gene: TRBV19
d_gene: NA
CDR3nt: TGTGCCAGTAGTCCCCAAGCGAACACTGAAGCTTTCTTT
CDR3aa: CASSPQANTEAFF

abundance: NA
j_gene: TRBJ2-1
v_gene: TRBV27
d_gene: NA
CDR3nt: TGTGCCAGCATTCTCACCGGACTGGCAGGCGAGCAGTTCTTC
CDR3aa: CASILTGLAGEQFF

abundance: NA
j_gene: TRBJ2-7
v_gene: TRBV27
d_gene: TRBD2
CDR3nt: TGTGCCAGCAGTTTAGTCGTAGCGGGAGCTTCCTACGAGCAGTACTTC
CDR3aa: CASSLVVAGASYEQYF

abundance: NA
j_gene: TRBJ2-7
v_gene: TRBV2
d_gene: NA
CDR3nt: TGTGCCACTACTTTCCAGACTCCCTACTACGAGCAGTACTTC
CDR3aa: CATTFQTPYYEQYF

abundance: NA
j_gene: TRBJ2-1
v_gene: TRBV10-1
d_gene: TRBD1
CDR3nt: TGCGCCAGCAGTGAGTCGTCCTGGGACAGGGATAACAATGAGCAGTTCTTC
CDR3aa: CASSESSWDRDNNEQFF

abundance: NA
j_gene: TRBJ1-3
v_gene: TRBV28
d_gene: TRBD1
CDR3nt: TGTGCCGTATCACAGGGGAGCTCTGGAAACACCATATATTTT
CDR3aa: CAVSQGSSGNTIYF

abundance: once
j_gene: TRBJ1-1
v_gene: TRBV5-1
d_gene: TRBD1
CDR3nt: TGCGCCAGCAGCTTAACAGGGGGCGGTACTGAAGCTTTCTTT
CDR3aa: CASSLTGGGTEAFF

abundance: NA
j_gene: TRBJ1-1
v_gene: TRBV19
d_gene: NA
CDR3nt: TGTGCCAGTAGTATAATGCCCGCGGTATCGGGTGAAGCTTTCTTT
CDR3aa: CASSIMPAVSGEAFF

abundance: NA
j_gene: TRBJ1-5
v_gene: TRBV5-8
d_gene: NA
CDR3nt: TGTGCCAGCAGTCGGGGGACTATGGTTGGCAATCAGCCCCAGCATTTT
CDR3aa: CASSRGTMVGNQPQHF

abundance: NA
j_gene: TRBJ2-7
v_gene: TRBV18
d_gene: NA
CDR3nt: TGTGCCAGCTCACCCTGGACCGGGGCCTCCTACGAGCAGTACTTC
CDR3aa: CASSPWTGASYEQYF

abundance: NA
j_gene: TRBJ1-2
v_gene: TRBV19
d_gene: TRBD1
CDR3nt: TGTGCCAGTAGTTCCGGGGACAGAATACTTTCTATGGTGGGCTACACCTTC
CDR3aa: CASSSGDRILSMVGYTF

abundance: NA
j_gene: TRBJ2-1
v_gene: TRBV7-2
d_gene: NA
CDR3nt: TGTGCCAGCAGCCTTACCATAGACCACAATGAGCAGTTCTTC
CDR3aa: CASSLTIDHNEQFF

abundance: NA
j_gene: TRBJ1-1
v_gene: TRBV6-5
d_gene: NA
CDR3nt: TGTGCCAGCAGCCCCTGGTTGCGTGGGGGGAAAGCTTTCTTT
CDR3aa: CASSPWLRGGKAFF

abundance: NA
j_gene: TRBJ2-1
v_gene: TRBV28
d_gene: NA
CDR3nt: TGTGCCACCAGATATAGGGGCGCCGAGCAGTTCTTC
CDR3aa: CATRYRGAEQFF

abundance: NA
j_gene: TRBJ2-1
v_gene: TRBV5-1
d_gene: TRBD2
CDR3nt: TGCGCCAGCAGCGACGGGACTAGCGGACATAATGAGCAGTTCTTC
CDR3aa: CASSDGTSGHNEQFF

abundance: NA
j_gene: TRBJ2-7
v_gene: TRBV6-5
d_gene: NA
CDR3nt: TGTGCCAGCAGTTACTCGAGTTCTGGAGGCAAATACGAGCAGTACTTC
CDR3aa: CASSYSSSGGKYEQYF

abundance: NA
j_gene: TRBJ2-7
v_gene: TRBV28
d_gene: TRBD1
CDR3nt: TGTGCCAGCACCTTAAGGGACAGGGGCCTCCACGAGCAGTACTTC
CDR3aa: CASTLRDRGLHEQYF

abundance: NA
j_gene: TRBJ1-2
v_gene: TRBV29-1
d_gene: TRBD1
CDR3nt: TGCAGCGTTGACAGGACAGGGGGTGCCTATGGCTACACCTTC
CDR3aa: CSVDRTGGAYGYTF

abundance: NA
j_gene: TRBJ2-5
v_gene: TRBV18
d_gene: NA
CDR3nt: TGTGCCAGCTCTCAACGACAGTCCGAAGAGACCCAGTACTTC
CDR3aa: CASSQRQSEETQYF

abundance: NA
j_gene: TRBJ2-7
v_gene: TRBV5-1
d_gene: TRBD1
CDR3nt: TGCGCCAGCAGCTTATACAGGGGGGTTAGGGGCGAGCAGTACTTC
CDR3aa: CASSLYRGVRGEQYF

abundance: NA
j_gene: TRBJ1-4
v_gene: TRBV28
d_gene: TRBD1
CDR3nt: TGTGCCAGCAGTTTACCGGGACAGGTCTTAACTAATGAAAAACTGTTTTTT
CDR3aa: CASSLPGQVLTNEKLFF

abundance: NA
j_gene: TRBJ2-2
v_gene: TRBV28
d_gene: NA
CDR3nt: TGTGCCAGCAGCAGAGACGGCTCGAACACCGGGGAGCTGTTTTTT
CDR3aa: CASSRDGSNTGELFF

abundance: NA
j_gene: TRBJ2-7
v_gene: TRBV5-1
d_gene: NA
CDR3nt: TGCGCCAGCAGCTTGGGACAGGCCCACGAGCAGTACTTC
CDR3aa: CASSLGQAHEQYF

abundance: NA
j_gene: TRBJ2-3
v_gene: TRBV19
d_gene: NA
CDR3nt: TGTGCCAGCTCTTGGGGGGATACGCAGTATTTT
CDR3aa: CASSWGDTQYF

abundance: NA
j_gene: TRBJ1-1
v_gene: TRBV18
d_gene: NA
CDR3nt: TGTGCCAGCTCACCATCAGGGGATATGGACACTGAAGCTTTCTTT
CDR3aa: CASSPSGDMDTEAFF

abundance: NA
j_gene: TRBJ2-7
v_gene: TRBV27
d_gene: TRBD1
CDR3nt: TGTGCCAGCAGACCGGACAGGGGCTACGAGCAGTACTTC
CDR3aa: CASRPDRGYEQYF

abundance: few
j_gene: TRBJ2-7
v_gene: TRBV4-1
d_gene: NA
CDR3nt: TGCGCCAGCAGCCAACCTTTGACAGCTCTTACCCCTTACGAGCAGTACTTC
CDR3aa: CASSQPLTALTPYEQYF

abundance: NA
j_gene: TRBJ1-1
v_gene: TRBV6-6
d_gene: TRBD1
CDR3nt: TGTGCCAGCAGCTACTTACAGGGGACGAACACTGAAGCTTTCTTT
CDR3aa: CASSYLQGTNTEAFF

abundance: NA
j_gene: TRBJ2-7
v_gene: TRBV6-1
d_gene: NA
CDR3nt: TGTGCCAGCAGTGAAGCGTTCTGGGAAGGCTCCTACGAGCAGTACTTC
CDR3aa: CASSEAFWEGSYEQYF

abundance: NA
j_gene: TRBJ2-5
v_gene: TRBV28
d_gene: NA
CDR3nt: TGTGCCAGCAGTTTAACATGGGGGCAAGGGGAGACCCAGTACTTC
CDR3aa: CASSLTWGQGETQYF

abundance: NA
j_gene: TRBJ2-3
v_gene: TRBV5-4
d_gene: NA
CDR3nt: TGTGCCAGCAGCTTAAGGGGAATGACAGATACGCAGTATTTT
CDR3aa: CASSLRGMTDTQYF

abundance: NA
j_gene: TRBJ2-1
v_gene: TRBV28
d_gene: NA
CDR3nt: TGTGCCAGCAGTCCCTGGGGTACCAAGCAGTTCTTC
CDR3aa: CASSPWGTKQFF

abundance: NA
j_gene: TRBJ2-3
v_gene: TRBV5-1
d_gene: TRBD2
CDR3nt: TGCGCCAGCAGCTTGGAACTAGCGGGCTCAGATACGCAGTATTTT
CDR3aa: CASSLELAGSDTQYF